The 20 T cell receptor beta chains in this list originate from one sample, sequenced in a study of radiotherapy plus CTLA-4 blockade in lung cancer. Clones were sequenced by immunoSEQ multiplex PCR, and TCRdb holds only the in-frame ones, with some missing. Of 45,000 or so clones in the sample, more than 70% were seen once. The source was peripheral blood, collected from a patient treated with radiotherapy plus ipilimumab. Every receptor here comes from a human donor with non-small cell lung cancer who had stable disease on radiotherapy plus ipilimumab.

This sequence joins TRBV4-2 and TRBJ1-2; D is possibly TRBD1 (5 bases). The CDR3 has 16 amino acids. Germline V gene sequence: CDR1 LGHNA, CDR2 YNFKEQ. The V end was cut by 0 bases, the J end by 0 bases, with 11 bases between. The CDR3 is CASSQEVGRTNYGYTF. CDR3 sequence (DNA): TGTGCCAGCAGCCAAGAGGTGGGGCGGACTAACTATGGCTACACCTTC.

The J gene is TRBJ1-1, the V gene TRBV18, with D possibly TRBD1 on 5 matching bases. The ends were cut back, 3 bases at V and 4 bases at J, with 12 bases in the middle. This CDR3 contains 14 residues. Germline assignment: CDR1 KGHSH and CDR2 LQKENI. The CDR3 DNA reads TGTGCCAGCTCACCGTGGGGGTCTGGCACTGAAGCTTTCTTT. It encodes CASSPWGSGTEAFF.

This clone has a handful of counts. CDR3 DNA sequence: TGCGCCAGCAAGGGCTACGAGCAGTACTTC. This sequence encodes CASKGYEQYF. The V gene is TRBV10-2, the J gene TRBJ2-7; D remains ambiguous. This CDR3 spans 10 amino acids. Trimming pared 7 bases from V and 3 bases from J, leaving 4 bases between. Germline-derived CDR1 and CDR2 are WSHSY and SAAADI.

The chain uses TRBV6-5 and TRBJ1-1; the D gene is possibly TRBD1 (5 bases). Trimming left V 6 bases short and J 1 base short, with 12 bases between. Germline values: CDR1 MNHEY, CDR2 SVGAGI. CDR3 length: 14 residues. CDR3 nucleotides: TGTGCCAGCAGACCCCCCGGGGGGAACACTGAAGCTTTCTTT. This encodes CASRPPGGNTEAFF.

This chain uses TRBV5-1 with TRBJ2-5; D gene unclear. The V gene's germline CDR1 is SGHRS and CDR2 YFSETQ. V lost 3 bases and J 3 bases, leaving 12 bases between the germline ends. The CDR3 is 14 amino acids. The CDR3 region is CASSSGPGKETQYF. The CDR3 bases are TGCGCCAGCAGCTCCGGGCCTGGGAAAGAGACCCAGTACTTC.

The chain is built from TRBV4-1 and TRBJ2-7, with TRBD2 identical over 7 bases. The CDR3 loop spans 15 amino acids. The germline CDR1 and CDR2 sequences are MGHRA and YSYEKL. J gave up 3 bases and V 2 bases, and 7 bases lay outside the gene matches. The CDR3 DNA reads TGCGCCAGCAGCCAAACTAGCGACGGGATCTACGAGCAGTACGTC. It encodes CASSQTSDGIYEQYV.

The genes are TRBV18 and TRBJ1-2; 8 positions agree with TRBD1. Germline loops: CDR1 KGHSH, CDR2 LQKENI. CDR3 length equals 18 residues. After removal of 1 base from V and 7 bases from J, the junction contained 17 bases not matched to a gene. The CDR3 sequence is CASSPRGDAGGATGGYTF. The CDR3 DNA follows: TGTGCCAGCTCACCACGCGGGGACGCAGGGGGCGCGACGGGTGGCTACACCTTC.

CDR3 region: CASSLKGAQETQYF. CDR3 DNA: TGTGCCAGCAGCTTAAAAGGGGCCCAAGAGACCCAGTACTTC. The rearrangement joins TRBV5-5 to TRBJ2-5, with D possibly being TRBD1 (5 bases). The CDR3 runs to 14 residues. V was trimmed by 2 bases and J by 1 base, leaving 9 bases between them. Germline assignment: CDR1 SGHKS and CDR2 YYEKEE (reference sequence).

The gene calls are TRBV5-1 and TRBJ1-2; 7 nucleotides align to TRBD1. CDR1 SGHRS and CDR2 YFSETQ come from the germline V gene. CDR3 size: 14 residues. Unmatched junction bases numbered 11, after V lost 6 bases and J lost 6 bases. CDR3 DNA: TGCGCCAGCACCCTTGGACAGGACGGGAATGGCTACACCTTC. Translated: CASTLGQDGNGYTF.

This sequence joins TRBV23-1 and TRBJ1-3, with D possibly being TRBD1 (5 bases). TRBV23-1 is an open reading frame, and its role is uncertain. Trimming stripped 5 bases from V and 0 bases from J, with 11 bases between. The CDR3 consists of 15 residues. CDR3 DNA sequence: TGCGCCAGCAGTTTACAGGTCGACTCTGGAAACACCATATATTTT. Translated, it gives CASSLQVDSGNTIYF.

As regards this clone: Relative to the germline gene, one junction end is altered; a read error may explain this. This chain connects TRBV9 to TRBJ1-1; D is possibly TRBD1 (6 bases). This CDR3 has 15 residues. The V gene's germline CDR1 is SGDLS and CDR2 YYNGEE. The CDR3 loop reads CASSVASGQPSALEF. The CDR3 nucleotides read TGTGCCAGCAGCGTAGCTTCCGGACAGCCGTCGGCTTTGGAATTT.

The chain combines TRBV28 with TRBJ2-4; D may be TRBD1 (6 bases). The germline gives CDR1 MDHEN, CDR2 SYDVKM. The length of the CDR3 is 13 residues. V lost 7 bases, J lost 12 bases, and 19 bases lay in between. This CDR3 reads CASTGGGFEPQYF. CDR3 in DNA: TGTGCCAGCACTGGGGGCGGGTTCGAGCCTCAGTACTTC.

This chain connects TRBV5-4 to TRBJ1-2, with TRBD1 matching 9 bases. The J segment lost 5 bases and the V segment lost 0 bases, leaving 8 bases of the junction unmatched. Germline loops: CDR1 SGHNT, CDR2 YYREEE (reference sequence). CDR3 size: 16 residues. CDR3 nucleotide sequence: TGTGCCAGCAGCTTGGAGGGGGGACAGGGTTATTATGGCTACACCTTC. Residues: CASSLEGGQGYYGYTF.

CDR3 protein: CASSVQTGPNTGELFF. CDR3 nucleotide sequence: TGTGCCAGTAGTGTCCAGACAGGGCCGAACACCGGGGAGCTGTTTTTT. The chain employs TRBV19 and TRBJ2-2; 7 bases are shared with TRBD1. This CDR3 spans 16 amino acids. Germline V lookup: CDR1 LNHDA, CDR2 SQIVND (reference sequence). Germline trimming cut 5 bases from V and 0 bases from J; bases unmatched to any gene: 6.

The J gene is TRBJ2-7, the V gene TRBV5-4; D is ambiguous. CDR1 is SGHNT and CDR2 is YYREEE in the germline V gene (reference sequence). Trimming removed 4 bases from V and 0 bases from J, with 17 bases in between. The CDR3 runs to 16 residues. The CDR3: CASSQDGLSSSYEQYF. The CDR3 bases are TGTGCCAGCAGCCAAGATGGTCTGTCAAGCTCCTACGAGCAGTACTTC. Using reference TRBV5-4 and TRBJ2-7 for the parts outside the CDR3, the full variable domain is ETGVTQSPTHLIKTRGQQVTLRCSSQSGHNTVSWYQQALGQGPQFIFQYYREEENGRGNFPPRFSGLQFPNYSSELNVNALELDDSALYLCASSQDGLSSSYEQYFGPGTRLTVT.

This clone was seen more than once but under ten times. The gene calls are TRBV6-5 and TRBJ2-5; the D gene is possibly TRBD1 (6 bases). The V gene's germline CDR1 is MNHEY and CDR2 SVGAGI. V was shortened by 4 bases and J by 5 bases, with 11 bases between the two germline ends. The CDR3 is made up of 13 amino acids. DNA for the CDR3: TGTGCCAGCAGTTCTCATACAGGGGAGACCCAGTACTTC. Protein: CASSSHTGETQYF.

V usage is TRBV5-4 and J usage is TRBJ2-5, with 7 bases that match TRBD2. Germline assignment: CDR1 SGHNT and CDR2 YYREEE (reference sequence). There are 14 residues in the CDR3. The ends lost 4 bases at V and 2 bases at J; junction bases unmatched: 5. The chain's CDR3 is CASSPGLVQETQYF. CDR3 DNA: TGTGCCAGCAGCCCCGGACTAGTTCAAGAGACCCAGTACTTC.

The rearrangement uses TRBV11-2 and TRBJ1-1; D not certain. Trimming removed 0 bases at V and 4 bases at J, with 3 bases between. CDR3 length equals 12 residues. The germline V gene encodes CDR1 SGHAT and CDR2 FQNNGV. The CDR3 DNA follows: TGTGCCAGCAGCTTAGAAAGCACTGAAGCTTTCTTT. As protein: CASSLESTEAFF.

The rearrangement uses TRBV10-3 and TRBJ1-5; unclear D gene. CDR3 length: 12 amino acids. The ends were cut back, 4 bases at V and 2 bases at J, with 3 bases in the middle. Per the germline V gene, CDR1 is ENHRY and CDR2 is SYGVKD. The DNA for the CDR3 is TGTGCCATCAGTGGAGGCAATCAGCCCCAGCATTTT. Protein: CAISGGNQPQHF.

The chain recombines TRBV7-9 with TRBJ2-7; 9 positions agree with TRBD1. Trimming cost V 4 bases and J 4 bases; bases outside gene matches: 8. From germline, CDR1 is SEHNR and CDR2 FQNEAQ (reference sequence). The CDR3 is made up of 15 amino acids. CDR3 residues: CASSSYRDRDYEQYV. The CDR3, as DNA: TGTGCCAGCAGCTCATACCGGGACAGGGATTACGAGCAGTACGTC.